This T cell receptor (beta chain) was captured by sequencing in a study of T cell responses to AZD1222 COVID-19 vaccine. About the study: Samples with a second dose at about 4 or about 12 weeks were pooled together. Overall study results and limits: There were mostly white British donors and more females than males, and clonal diversity was possibly underestimated. Spike-specific TCR depth and breadth grew after two AZD1222 doses. Baseline antibody screening turned up just a handful of seropositive AZD1222 recipients.

This clone was seen only once. No antigen is known for it. The V gene's germline CDR1 is SEHNR and CDR2 FQNEAQ (reference sequence). The CDR3 runs 14 residues. V lost 2 bases to trimming and J lost 3 bases, with 10 bases between them. Sequencing used immunoSEQ multiplex PCR; TCRdb keeps in-frame clones, though not all of them. Counted here are around 100,000 clones, 86% occurring once; the ten biggest clones make up 1.4%. The sequencing used peripheral blood, collected on day 0 of AZD1222 vaccination. The chain employs TRBV7-9 and TRBJ1-2; D perhaps matches TRBD1 (6 bases). This sequence was found in an adult in good health. The CDR3 loop reads CASSLPGQYYGYTF. CDR3 nucleotide sequence: TGTGCCAGCAGCTTACCCGGACAGTACTATGGCTACACCTTC.